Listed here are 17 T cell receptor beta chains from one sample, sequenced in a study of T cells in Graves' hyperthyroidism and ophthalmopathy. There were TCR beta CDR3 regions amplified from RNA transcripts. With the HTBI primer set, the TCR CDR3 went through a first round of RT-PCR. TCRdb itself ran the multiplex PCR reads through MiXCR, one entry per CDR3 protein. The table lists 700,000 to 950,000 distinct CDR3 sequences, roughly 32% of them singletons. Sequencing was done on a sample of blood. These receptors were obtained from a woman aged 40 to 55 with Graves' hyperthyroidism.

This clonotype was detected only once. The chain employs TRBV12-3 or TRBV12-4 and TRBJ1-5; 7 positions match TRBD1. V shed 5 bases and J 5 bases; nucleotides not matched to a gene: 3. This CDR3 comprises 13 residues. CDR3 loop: CASSDRADQPQHF. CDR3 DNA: TGTGCCAGCAGTGACAGGGCGGATCAGCCCCAGCATTTT.

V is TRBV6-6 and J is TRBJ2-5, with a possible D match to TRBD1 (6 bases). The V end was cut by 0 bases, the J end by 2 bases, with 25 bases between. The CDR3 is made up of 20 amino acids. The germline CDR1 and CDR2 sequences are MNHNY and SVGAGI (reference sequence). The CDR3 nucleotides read TGTGCCAGCAGTTACTCGATGTTAGGTCCAGGGGCAGCCTCTCAAGAGACCCAGTACTTC. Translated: CASSYSMLGPGAASQETQYF.

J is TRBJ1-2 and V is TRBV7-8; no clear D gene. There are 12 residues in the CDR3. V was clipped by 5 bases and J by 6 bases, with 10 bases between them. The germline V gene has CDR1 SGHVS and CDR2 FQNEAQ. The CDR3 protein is CASSPIRDGYTF. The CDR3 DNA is TGTGCCAGCAGCCCGATTCGAGATGGCTACACCTTC.

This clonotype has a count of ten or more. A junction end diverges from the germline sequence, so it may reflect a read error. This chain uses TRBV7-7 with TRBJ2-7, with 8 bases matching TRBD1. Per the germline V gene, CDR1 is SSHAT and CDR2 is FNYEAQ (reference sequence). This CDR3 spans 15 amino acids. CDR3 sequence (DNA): TGTGCTAGCAGCTTAGGAGGTTCAGGGGGCAACGAGCAGTACTTC. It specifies CASSLGGSGGNEQYF.

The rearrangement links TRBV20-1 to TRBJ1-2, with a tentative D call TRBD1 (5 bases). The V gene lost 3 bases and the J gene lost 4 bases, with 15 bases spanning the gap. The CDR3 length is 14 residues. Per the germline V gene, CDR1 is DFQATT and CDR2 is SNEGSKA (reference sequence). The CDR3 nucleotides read TGCAGTGCTAGTAGTGGCGGACAAACCTATGGCTACACCTTC. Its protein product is CSASSGGQTYGYTF.

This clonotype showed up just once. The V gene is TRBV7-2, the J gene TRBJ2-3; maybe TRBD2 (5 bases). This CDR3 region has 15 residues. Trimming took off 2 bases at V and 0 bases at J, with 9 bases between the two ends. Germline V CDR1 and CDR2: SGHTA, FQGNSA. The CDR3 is CASSLSGSSTDTQYF. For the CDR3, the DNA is TGTGCCAGCAGCTTAAGCGGTTCTAGCACAGATACGCAGTATTTT.

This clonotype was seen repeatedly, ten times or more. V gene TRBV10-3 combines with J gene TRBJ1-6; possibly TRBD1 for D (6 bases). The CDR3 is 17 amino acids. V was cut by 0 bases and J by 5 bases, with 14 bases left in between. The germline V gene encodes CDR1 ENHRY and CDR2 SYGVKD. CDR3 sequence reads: CAISESMPHRDNSPLHF. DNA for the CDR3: TGTGCCATCAGTGAGTCGATGCCGCACAGGGATAATTCACCCCTCCACTTT.

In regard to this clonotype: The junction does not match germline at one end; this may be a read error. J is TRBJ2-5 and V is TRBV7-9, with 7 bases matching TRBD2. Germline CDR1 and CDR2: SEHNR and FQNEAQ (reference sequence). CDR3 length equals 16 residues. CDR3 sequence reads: CVSSQGLGVVEETQYF. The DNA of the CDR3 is TGTGTCAGCAGCCAAGGACTAGGGGTGGTTGAGGAGACCCAGTACTTC.

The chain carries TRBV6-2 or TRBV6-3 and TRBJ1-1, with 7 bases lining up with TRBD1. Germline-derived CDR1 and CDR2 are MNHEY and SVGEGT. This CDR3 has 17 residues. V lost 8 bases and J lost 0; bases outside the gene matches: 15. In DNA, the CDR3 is TGTGCCAGCGATCCTAGACAGGGAAGGGGCCTGAACACTGAAGCTTTCTTT. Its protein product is CASDPRQGRGLNTEAFF.

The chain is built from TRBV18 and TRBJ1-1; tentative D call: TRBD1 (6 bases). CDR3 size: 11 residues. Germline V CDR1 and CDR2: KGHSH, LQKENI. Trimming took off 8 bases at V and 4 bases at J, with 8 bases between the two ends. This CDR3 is CASQGGTEAFF. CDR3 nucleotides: TGTGCCAGCCAAGGGGGCACTGAAGCTTTCTTT.

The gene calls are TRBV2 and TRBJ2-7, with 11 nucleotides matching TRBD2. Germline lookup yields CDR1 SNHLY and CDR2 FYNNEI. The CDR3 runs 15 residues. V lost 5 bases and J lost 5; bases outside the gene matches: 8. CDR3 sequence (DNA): TGTGCCAGCAGTTCTACTAGCGGGAGAGCTGACGAGCAGTACTTC. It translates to CASSSTSGRADEQYF.

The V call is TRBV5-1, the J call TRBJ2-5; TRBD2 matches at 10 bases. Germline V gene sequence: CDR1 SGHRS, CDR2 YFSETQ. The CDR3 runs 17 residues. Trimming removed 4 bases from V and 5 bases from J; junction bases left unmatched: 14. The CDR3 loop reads CASSAGGLAGGRETQYF. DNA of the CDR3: TGCGCCAGCAGCGCGGGCGGATTAGCGGGAGGCCGGGAGACCCAGTACTTC.

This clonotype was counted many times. The DNA for the CDR3 is TGTGCCAGTAGCCTGAAGGACACCGATACCTACGAGCAGTACTTC. Its translation is CASSLKDTDTYEQYF. The chain has TRBV19 and TRBJ2-7; possibly TRBD1 for D (5 bases). The CDR3 totals 15 residues. Per germline, CDR1 LNHDA and CDR2 SQIVND (reference sequence). The V gene lost 6 bases and the J gene lost 2 bases, with 17 bases spanning the gap.

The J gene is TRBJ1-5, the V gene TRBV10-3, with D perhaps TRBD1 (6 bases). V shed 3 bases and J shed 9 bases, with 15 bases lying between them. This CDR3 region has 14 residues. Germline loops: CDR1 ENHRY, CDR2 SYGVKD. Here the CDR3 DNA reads TGTGCCATCAGTGACACAGGGACCCCATTGCCCCAGCATTTT. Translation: CAISDTGTPLPQHF.

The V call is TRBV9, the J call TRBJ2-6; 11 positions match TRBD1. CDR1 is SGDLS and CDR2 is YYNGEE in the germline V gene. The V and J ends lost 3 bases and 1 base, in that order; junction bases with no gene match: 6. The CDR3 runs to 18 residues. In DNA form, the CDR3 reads TGTGCCAGCAGCGCTCCGGGACAGGGGGATTCTGGGGCCAACGTCCTGACTTTC. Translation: CASSAPGQGDSGANVLTF.

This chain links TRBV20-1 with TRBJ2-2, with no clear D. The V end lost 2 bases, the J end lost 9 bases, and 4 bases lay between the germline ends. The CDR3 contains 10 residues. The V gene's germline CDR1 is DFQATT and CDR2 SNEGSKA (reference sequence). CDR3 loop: CSARRRELFF. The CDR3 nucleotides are TGCAGTGCTAGACGCAGGGAGCTGTTTTTT.

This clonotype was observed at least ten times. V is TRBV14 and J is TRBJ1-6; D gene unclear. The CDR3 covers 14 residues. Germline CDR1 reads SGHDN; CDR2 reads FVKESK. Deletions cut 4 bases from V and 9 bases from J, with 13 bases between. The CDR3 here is CASSRTDGGSPLHF. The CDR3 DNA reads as TGTGCCAGCAGCCGGACTGACGGTGGTTCACCCCTCCACTTT.